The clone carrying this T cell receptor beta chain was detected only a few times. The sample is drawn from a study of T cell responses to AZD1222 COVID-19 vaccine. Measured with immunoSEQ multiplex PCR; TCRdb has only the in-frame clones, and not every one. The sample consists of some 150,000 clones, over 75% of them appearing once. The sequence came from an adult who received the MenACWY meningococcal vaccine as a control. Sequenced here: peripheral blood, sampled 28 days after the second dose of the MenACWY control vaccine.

CDR3 nucleotide sequence: TGTGCCAGCACCAATCAAGAGGAGTTAGCGGGAGGGCCCTCATTATTCGCAGATACGCAGTATTTT. It specifies CASTNQEELAGGPSLFADTQYF. This chain joins TRBV3-1 (or the pseudogene TRBV3-2) and TRBJ2-3, with TRBD2 identical over 11 bases. This CDR3 contains 22 residues. V lost 7 bases and J lost 4; bases outside the gene matches: 28. Germline lookup yields CDR1 LGHDT and CDR2 YNNKEL (reference sequence).